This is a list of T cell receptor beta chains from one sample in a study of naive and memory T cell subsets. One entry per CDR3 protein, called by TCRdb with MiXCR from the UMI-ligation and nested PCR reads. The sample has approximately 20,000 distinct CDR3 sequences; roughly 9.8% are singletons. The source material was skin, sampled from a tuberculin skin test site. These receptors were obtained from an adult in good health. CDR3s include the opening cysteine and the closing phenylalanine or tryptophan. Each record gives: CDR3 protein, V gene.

CASSERGGSGANVLTF	TRBV10-2
CASSLARGSGGRDDTQYF	TRBV7-8
CASSEPPGLADTDTQYF	TRBV10-2
CASSQELQGSYGYTF	TRBV4-3
CASSSQGTDTQYF	TRBV7-2
CASSLEIGGYEQYF	TRBV7-2
CASSVESGELITDTQYF	TRBV9
CASSHAFGGRRHGYTF	TRBV4-3
CASSLARVSNYNQPQHF	TRBV7-8
CSVDVAGGGEAFF	TRBV29-1
CASSLRSGPRAGNTIYF	TRBV28
CASSLTTSGARLAGELFF	TRBV11-2
CASSSPQDGPGELFF	TRBV11-3
CASTPSGGALETQYF	TRBV6-5
CASSLDGRNSNQPQHF	TRBV5-5
CASSQRGQRYGYTF	TRBV14
CSASFSGAYSTDTQYF	TRBV20-1
CASSLGGLNTEAFF	TRBV11-2
CSADRGGPTSGNTIYF	TRBV20-1
CASSEWENKAGELFF	TRBV2
CASSLPSVPETQYF	TRBV7-4
CASSTGLRQFF	TRBV4-1
CSVDRFQETQYF	TRBV29-1
CASSFQRDTEAFF	TRBV12-3/TRBV12-4
CASREGGGTEAFF	TRBV6-2/TRBV6-3